One and the same sample provided the 17 T cell receptor beta chains below, sequenced in a study of blood T cell repertoires in COVID-19. Assay used: immunoSEQ multiplex PCR; TCRdb lists only in-frame clones, some missing. Of approximately 30,000 clones detected, roughly three quarters appear once; the ten largest clones hold nearly 40%. The sample was peripheral blood. The receptors originated from a man between 65 and 85 years old with acute or convalescent COVID-19.

V usage is TRBV6-6 and J usage is TRBJ2-7; D is uncertain. This CDR3 is built from 11 residues. V gave up 4 bases and J gave up 8 bases, with 9 bases separating them. CDR1 and CDR2 from the germline V gene are MNHNY and SVGAGI (reference sequence). In DNA form, the CDR3 reads TGTGCCAGCAGTTCTCCGAACAAGCAGTACTTC. Residues: CASSSPNKQYF.

This clone was seen only once. In DNA, the CDR3 is TGTGCCTGGAGGTCGACTAGCGGGGGGCCTAACTCCTACGAGCAGTACTTC. Its protein is CAWRSTSGGPNSYEQYF. This sequence joins TRBV30 and TRBJ2-7; 13 nucleotides agree with TRBD2. CDR3 size: 17 residues. Trimming removed 3 bases from V and 0 bases from J; junction bases left unmatched: 8. Germline CDR1 GTSNPN, CDR2 SVGIG (reference sequence).

The rearrangement links TRBV5-6 to TRBJ1-5; no clear D. This CDR3 is built from 14 residues. Germline V lookup: CDR1 SGHDT, CDR2 YYEEEE. V was clipped by 2 bases and J by 5 bases, with 11 bases between them. The CDR3 bases are TGTGCCAGCAGCTTAAGAGGCTGGGATCAGCCCCAGCATTTT. Residues: CASSLRGWDQPQHF.

The chain employs TRBV7-2 and TRBJ2-1; perhaps TRBD2 as D (6 bases). V was clipped by 1 base and J by 2 bases, with 9 bases between them. The germline CDR1 and CDR2 sequences are SGHTA and FQGNSA. The CDR3 contains 15 residues. The CDR3 is CASSLGAGTYNEQFF. CDR3 nucleotide sequence: TGTGCCAGCAGCTTAGGTGCGGGAACCTACAATGAGCAGTTCTTC.

The sample holds one count of this clone. The chain recombines TRBV18 with TRBJ2-7, with a weak D call TRBD1 (5 bases). The CDR3 totals 14 residues. V was trimmed by 4 bases and J by 1 base, leaving 11 bases between them. Germline V gene data show CDR1 as KGHSH and CDR2 as LQKENI. The CDR3 is CASSRPPGSYEQYF. The CDR3 bases are TGTGCCAGCTCACGCCCACCAGGGTCCTACGAGCAGTACTTC. The entire variable domain, with the rest obtained from reference TRBV18 and TRBJ2-7, is as follows: NAGVMQNPRHLVRRRGQEARLRCSPMKGHSHVYWYRQLPEEGLKFMVYLQKENIIDESGMPKERFSAEFPKEGPSILRIQQVVRGDSAAYFCASSRPPGSYEQYFGPGTRLTVT.

This clone was seen just once. The V and J genes are TRBV7-2 and TRBJ2-3; TRBD2 matches 9 bases. CDR1 and CDR2 from the germline V gene are SGHTA and FQGNSA. Germline trimming cut 2 bases from V and 0 bases from J; bases unmatched to any gene: 0. This CDR3 is 15 amino acids long. The CDR3 nucleotides read TGTGCCAGCAGCTTAAGCGGGGGGAGCACAGATACGCAGTATTTT. Encoded protein: CASSLSGGSTDTQYF.

The V gene is TRBV2, the J gene TRBJ2-5; TRBD2 matches at 10 bases. Germline V lookup: CDR1 SNHLY, CDR2 FYNNEI. The trim removed 5 bases at V and 4 bases at J, leaving 4 bases unmatched. This CDR3 is 14 amino acids long. CDR3 sequence (DNA): TGTGCCAGCAGTCTTCCTAGCGGGGGAGAGACCCAGTACTTC. As protein: CASSLPSGGETQYF.

The chain couples TRBV21-1 to TRBJ1-5. TRBV21-1 counts as a pseudogene. This CDR3 region has 17 residues. The CDR3 region has the DNA TGTGCCAGCAGCTCCTCCTCCGCGGGAGATAGCAATCAGCCCCAGCATTTT. Translating it yields CASSSSSAGDSNQPQHF.

The rearrangement joins TRBV29-1 to TRBJ1-2; D is unclear. Trimming pared 4 bases from V and 3 bases from J, leaving 12 bases between. Germline CDR1 reads SQVTM; CDR2 reads ANQGSEA. The CDR3 sequence is 13 residues long. CDR3 in amino acids: CSVVVQRDYGYTF. The CDR3 DNA reads TGCAGCGTTGTCGTACAGAGGGACTATGGCTACACCTTC.

The chain couples TRBV7-9 to TRBJ2-3, with 8 bases matching TRBD2. CDR1 and CDR2 (germline): SEHNR, FQNEAQ (reference sequence). The CDR3 consists of 16 residues. Trimming cost V 1 base and J 2 bases; bases outside gene matches: 5. CDR3 in DNA: TGTGCCAGCAGCTTAGGTCTAGCGGGCTACACAGATACGCAGTATTTT. It codes for CASSLGLAGYTDTQYF.

V usage is TRBV28 and J usage is TRBJ1-1; D unclear. V dropped 7 bases and J dropped 4 bases, with 16 bases sitting between them. CDR3 size: 14 residues. Germline lookup yields CDR1 MDHEN and CDR2 SYDVKM. This chain's CDR3 is CASIYLGMGTEAFF. Here the CDR3 DNA reads TGTGCCAGCATCTACCTCGGGATGGGCACTGAAGCTTTCTTT.

The chain combines TRBV28 with TRBJ2-7, with 8 bases matching TRBD1. This CDR3 contains 13 residues. The V segment lost 6 bases and the J segment 6 bases; nucleotides outside the gene matches: 7. Germline-derived CDR1 and CDR2 are MDHEN and SYDVKM. For the CDR3, the DNA is TGTGCCAGCAGGGACAGGGTAGGCTCCGAGCAGTACTTC. Encoded protein: CASRDRVGSEQYF. Drawing the rest from reference TRBV28 and TRBJ2-7, the complete variable domain is DVKVTQSSRYLVKRTGEKVFLECVQDMDHENMFWYRQDPGLGLRLIYFSYDVKMKEKGDIPEGYSVSREKKERFSLILESASTNQTSMYLCASRDRVGSEQYFGPGTRLTVT.

In this sample, this clone turned up once. The V and J genes are TRBV6-5 and TRBJ1-4; D is uncertain. V was clipped by 6 bases and J by 3 bases, with 14 bases between them. The CDR3 has 15 residues. Germline V gene lookup returns CDR1 MNHEY and CDR2 SVGAGI. The CDR3 DNA follows: TGTGCCAGCAGGGCCATGGAGGTGGCTAATGAAAAACTGTTTTTT. As protein: CASRAMEVANEKLFF.

The chain links TRBV28 to TRBJ2-1; TRBD2 matches at 12 bases. The CDR3 extends over 18 amino acids. V was pared by 2 bases and J by 4 bases, with 9 bases of the junction left unmatched. Germline V gene lookup returns CDR1 MDHEN and CDR2 SYDVKM. The CDR3 is CASSLILAGGPGYNEQFF. CDR3 DNA: TGTGCCAGCAGTTTAATTCTAGCGGGAGGGCCGGGGTACAATGAGCAGTTCTTC.

This chain uses TRBV6-2 or TRBV6-3 with TRBJ2-5; 8 nucleotides line up with TRBD1. The CDR3 is 16 amino acids. CDR1 is MNHEY and CDR2 is SVGEGT in the germline V gene. Losses at the gene ends were 2 bases for V and 5 bases for J; bases not matched to a gene: 10. The CDR3 region has the DNA TGTGCCAGCAGTTACAGGGGCAGGGGGCGGTCGGAGACCCAGTACTTC. Translating it yields CASSYRGRGRSETQYF.

V usage is TRBV28 and J usage is TRBJ2-1; maybe TRBD2 (5 bases). V shed 6 bases and J shed 3 bases, with 12 bases lying between them. The germline CDR1 and CDR2 sequences are MDHEN and SYDVKM. CDR3 size: 14 residues. The CDR3 nucleotides are TGTGCCAGCAGCCCCGACGGGAACTACAATGAGCAGTTCTTC. It encodes CASSPDGNYNEQFF.

The rearrangement joins TRBV5-1 to TRBJ2-2, with D perhaps TRBD2 (6 bases). V was trimmed by 7 bases and J by 2 bases, leaving 15 bases between them. The germline V gene has CDR1 SGHRS and CDR2 YFSETQ. This CDR3 has 15 residues. The CDR3 bases are TGCGCCAGCCGCCCCCCTAGCGACAACACCGGGGAGCTGTTTTTT. Residues: CASRPPSDNTGELFF.